These 8 T cell receptor beta chains were all obtained from the same sample, sequenced in a study of cytomegalovirus exposure and HLA in healthy donors. The PCR had 60 Vbeta and 13 Jbeta primers. TCRdb keeps only in-frame clones here, not all; method: immunoSEQ multiplex PCR. Of around 110,000 clones in the sample, less than 80% were seen once. The sequenced sample was PBMCs. The source of these receptors is a woman aged 40 to 49 in good health and CMV-seropositive.

V and J are TRBV18 and TRBJ2-7; 8 nucleotides agree with TRBD1. The germline CDR1 and CDR2 sequences are KGHSH and LQKENI. This CDR3 has 15 amino acids. Germline trimming cut 0 bases from V and 5 bases from J; bases unmatched to any gene: 6. The chain's CDR3 is CASSPPDRVFDEQYF. CDR3 coding DNA: TGTGCCAGCTCACCACCGGACAGGGTATTCGACGAGCAGTACTTC.

There are a few counts of this clone. This chain joins TRBV7-9 and TRBJ1-1; D may be TRBD1 (6 bases). V dropped 6 bases and J dropped 2 bases, with 16 bases sitting between them. Germline CDR1 is SEHNR and CDR2 is FQNEAQ (reference sequence). The CDR3 runs to 15 residues. The CDR3 region has the DNA TGTGCCAGCAGTTCCTTACCACAGGGAAACACTGAAGCTTTCTTT. This codes for CASSSLPQGNTEAFF.

A few counts support this clone. The chain couples TRBV29-1 to TRBJ2-7; weak D call: TRBD2 (5 bases). Trimming cost V 4 bases and J 2 bases, with 21 bases left between them. CDR1 and CDR2 from the germline V gene are SQVTM and ANQGSEA. The CDR3 is 16 amino acids. DNA for the CDR3: TGCAGCGTTGCCCCGGTCGCCCGGGGAGATCCCTACGAGCAGTACTTC. It yields the protein CSVAPVARGDPYEQYF.

In its sample, this clone was seen once. The chain has TRBV5-4 and TRBJ2-3; maybe TRBD1 (6 bases). The V end lost 0 bases, the J end lost 3 bases, and 11 bases lay between the germline ends. Per germline, CDR1 SGHNT and CDR2 YYREEE (reference sequence). The CDR3 has 15 amino acids. DNA of the CDR3: TGTGCCAGCAGCTTGGAACAGGGTAGTACAGATACGCAGTATTTT. Protein product: CASSLEQGSTDTQYF.

This clone has only a few counts. The CDR3: CASSTGQGGETQYF. As DNA, the CDR3 is TGTGCCAGCTCAACTGGACAGGGAGGAGAGACCCAGTACTTC. This chain uses TRBV18 with TRBJ2-5, with 8 bases lining up with TRBD1. The V gene's germline CDR1 is KGHSH and CDR2 LQKENI. V shed 5 bases and J 4 bases; nucleotides not matched to a gene: 6. The CDR3 is 14 residues long.

The chain recombines TRBV28 with TRBJ1-2; unclear D gene. The germline V gene has CDR1 MDHEN and CDR2 SYDVKM. V gave up 2 bases and J gave up 2 bases, with 12 bases separating them. The CDR3 has 15 amino acids. The DNA for the CDR3 is TGTGCCAGCAGTTTACCGCCCAACAACAACTATGGCTACACCTTC. Protein: CASSLPPNNNYGYTF.

The chain recombines TRBV4-2 with TRBJ2-1; 9 nucleotides agree with TRBD2. V was clipped by 0 bases and J by 9 bases; unmatched bases: 15. CDR3 length: 18 amino acids. Germline V gene lookup returns CDR1 LGHNA and CDR2 YNFKEQ. CDR3 coding DNA: TGTGCCAGCAGCCAAGATTATGTGGGGACTAGCTATACCAGTGAGCAGTTCTTC. Encoded protein: CASSQDYVGTSYTSEQFF.

V usage is TRBV9 and J usage is TRBJ2-6, with 7 positions matching TRBD1. Germline CDR1 SGDLS, CDR2 YYNGEE. The V segment lost 6 bases and the J segment 0 bases; nucleotides outside the gene matches: 9. The CDR3 sequence is 17 residues long. For the CDR3, the DNA is TGTGCCAGCACCTCCGGGACAGTCATCTCTGGGGCCAACGTCCTGACTTTC. It yields the protein CASTSGTVISGANVLTF.